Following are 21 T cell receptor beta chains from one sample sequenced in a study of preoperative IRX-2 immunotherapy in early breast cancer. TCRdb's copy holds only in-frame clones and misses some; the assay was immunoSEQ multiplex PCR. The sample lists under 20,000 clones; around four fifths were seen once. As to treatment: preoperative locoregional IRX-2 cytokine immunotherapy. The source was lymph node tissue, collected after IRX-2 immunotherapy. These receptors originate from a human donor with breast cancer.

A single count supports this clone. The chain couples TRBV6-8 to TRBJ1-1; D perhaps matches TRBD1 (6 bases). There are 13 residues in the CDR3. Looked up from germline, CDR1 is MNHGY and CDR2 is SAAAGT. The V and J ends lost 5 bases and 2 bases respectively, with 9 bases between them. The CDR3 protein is CASSNRENTEAFF. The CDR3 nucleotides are TGTGCCAGCAGTAACAGGGAAAACACTGAAGCTTTCTTT.

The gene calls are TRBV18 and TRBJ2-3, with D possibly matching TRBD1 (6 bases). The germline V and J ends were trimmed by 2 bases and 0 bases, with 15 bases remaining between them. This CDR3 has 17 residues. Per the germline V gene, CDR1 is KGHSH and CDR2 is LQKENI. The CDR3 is CASSPFRDTRSTDTQYF. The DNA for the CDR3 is TGTGCCAGCTCACCATTTCGGGACACCAGAAGCACAGATACGCAGTATTTT.

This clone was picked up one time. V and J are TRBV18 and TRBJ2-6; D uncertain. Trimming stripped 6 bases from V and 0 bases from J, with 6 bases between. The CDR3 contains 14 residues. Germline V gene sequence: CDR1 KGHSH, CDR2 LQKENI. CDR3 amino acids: CASSEISGANVLTF. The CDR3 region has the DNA TGTGCCAGCTCCGAAATCTCTGGGGCCAACGTCCTGACTTTC.

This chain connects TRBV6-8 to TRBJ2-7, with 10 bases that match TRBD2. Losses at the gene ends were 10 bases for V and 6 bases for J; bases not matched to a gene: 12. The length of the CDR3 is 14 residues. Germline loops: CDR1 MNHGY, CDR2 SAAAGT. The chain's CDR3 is CAIRTQAGGFEQYF. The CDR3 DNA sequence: TGTGCCATCAGAACTCAAGCGGGAGGGTTCGAGCAGTACTTC.

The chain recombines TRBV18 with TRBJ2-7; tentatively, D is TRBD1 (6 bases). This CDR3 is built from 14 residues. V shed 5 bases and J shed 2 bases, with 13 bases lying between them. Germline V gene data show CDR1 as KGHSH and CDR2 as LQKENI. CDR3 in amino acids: CASSKRTETYEQYF. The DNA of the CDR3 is TGTGCCAGCTCAAAAAGGACAGAGACCTACGAGCAGTACTTC.

The CDR3, as DNA: TGTGCCAGCAGCTTAGTAGGCACCCGGGGCACTGAAGCTTTCTTT. Its translation: CASSLVGTRGTEAFF. The V and J genes are TRBV11-3 and TRBJ1-1; D remains unclear. The CDR3 spans 15 residues. Trimming took off 1 base at V and 4 bases at J, with 13 bases between the two ends. Germline V gene sequence: CDR1 SGHNT, CDR2 YENEEA.

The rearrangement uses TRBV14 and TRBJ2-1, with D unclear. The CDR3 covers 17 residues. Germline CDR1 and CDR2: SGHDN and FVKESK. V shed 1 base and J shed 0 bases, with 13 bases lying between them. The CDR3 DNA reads TGTGCCAGCAGCCAAGTTCTTATCCAGAGCTCCTACAATGAGCAGTTCTTC. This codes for CASSQVLIQSSYNEQFF.

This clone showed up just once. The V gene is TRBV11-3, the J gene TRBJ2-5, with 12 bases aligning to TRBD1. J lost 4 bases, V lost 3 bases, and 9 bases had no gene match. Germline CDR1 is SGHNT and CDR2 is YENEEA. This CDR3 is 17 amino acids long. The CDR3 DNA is TGTGCCAGCAGCTTTAGGGGACAGGGGGCGCGAGGAGAGACCCAGTACTTC. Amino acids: CASSFRGQGARGETQYF.

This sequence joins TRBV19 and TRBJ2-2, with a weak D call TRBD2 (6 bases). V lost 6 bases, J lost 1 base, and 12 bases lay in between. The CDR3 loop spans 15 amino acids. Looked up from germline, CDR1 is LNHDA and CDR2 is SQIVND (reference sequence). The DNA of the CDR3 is TGTGCCAGTAGGACGGGGGACCTGAACACCGGGGAGCTGTTTTTT. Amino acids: CASRTGDLNTGELFF.

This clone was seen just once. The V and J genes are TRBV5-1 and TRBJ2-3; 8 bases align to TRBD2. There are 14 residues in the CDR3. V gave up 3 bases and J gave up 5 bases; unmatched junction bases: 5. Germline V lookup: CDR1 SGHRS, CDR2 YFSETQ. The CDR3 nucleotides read TGCGCCAGCAGCTCGGGAGGGGTCGGAGATACGCAGTATTTT. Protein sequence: CASSSGGVGDTQYF.

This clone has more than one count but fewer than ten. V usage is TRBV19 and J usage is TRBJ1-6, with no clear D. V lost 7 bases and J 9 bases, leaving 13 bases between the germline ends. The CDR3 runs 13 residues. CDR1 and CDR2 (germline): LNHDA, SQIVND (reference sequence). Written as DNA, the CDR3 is TGTGCCAGTAATGGGCATCTACTTTCACCCCTCCACTTT. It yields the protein CASNGHLLSPLHF.

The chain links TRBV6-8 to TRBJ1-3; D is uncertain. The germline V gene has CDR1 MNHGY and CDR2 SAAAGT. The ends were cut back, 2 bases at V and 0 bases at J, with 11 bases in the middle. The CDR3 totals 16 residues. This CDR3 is CASSYKDATSGNTIYF. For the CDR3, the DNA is TGTGCCAGCAGTTACAAGGACGCAACCTCTGGAAACACCATATATTTT.

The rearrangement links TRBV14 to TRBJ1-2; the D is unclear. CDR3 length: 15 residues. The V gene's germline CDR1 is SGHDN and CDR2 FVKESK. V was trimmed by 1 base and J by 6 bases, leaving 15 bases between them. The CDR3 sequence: CASSQVAGLQNGYTF. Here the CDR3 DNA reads TGTGCCAGCAGCCAAGTGGCAGGACTACAAAATGGCTACACCTTC.

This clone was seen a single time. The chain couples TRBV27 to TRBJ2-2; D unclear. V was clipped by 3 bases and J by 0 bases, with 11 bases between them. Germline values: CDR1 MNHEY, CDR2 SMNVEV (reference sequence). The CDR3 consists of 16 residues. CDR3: CASSFQRRANTGELFF. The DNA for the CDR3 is TGTGCCAGCAGTTTCCAGCGACGAGCGAACACCGGGGAGCTGTTTTTT.

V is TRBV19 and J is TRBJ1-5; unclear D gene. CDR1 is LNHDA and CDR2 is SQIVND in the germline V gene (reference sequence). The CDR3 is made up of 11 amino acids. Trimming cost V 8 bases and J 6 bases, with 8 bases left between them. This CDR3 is CASGRTQPQHF. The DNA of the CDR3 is TGTGCCAGTGGGAGGACTCAGCCCCAGCATTTT.

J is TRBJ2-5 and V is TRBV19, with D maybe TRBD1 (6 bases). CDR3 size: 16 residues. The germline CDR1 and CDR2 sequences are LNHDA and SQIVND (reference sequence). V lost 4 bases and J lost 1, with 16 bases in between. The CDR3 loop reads CASSNPSRTAQETQYF. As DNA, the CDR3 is TGTGCCAGTAGTAACCCCTCACGGACAGCCCAAGAGACCCAGTACTTC.

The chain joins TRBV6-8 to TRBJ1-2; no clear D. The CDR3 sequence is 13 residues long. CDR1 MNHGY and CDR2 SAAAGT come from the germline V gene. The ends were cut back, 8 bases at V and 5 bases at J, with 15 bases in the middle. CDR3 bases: TGTGCCAGCGAACCAGACCTTAGGTATGGCTACACCTTC. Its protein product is CASEPDLRYGYTF.

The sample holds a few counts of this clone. The CDR3 nucleotides read TGTGCCACCAGCAGAGATGTGGGGTCCTACGAGCAGTACTTC. This codes for CATSRDVGSYEQYF. The V and J genes are TRBV15 and TRBJ2-7; D unclear. Deletions cut 0 bases from V and 1 base from J, with 7 bases between. The CDR3 loop spans 14 amino acids. CDR1 and CDR2 from the germline V gene are LNHNV and YYDKDF (reference sequence).

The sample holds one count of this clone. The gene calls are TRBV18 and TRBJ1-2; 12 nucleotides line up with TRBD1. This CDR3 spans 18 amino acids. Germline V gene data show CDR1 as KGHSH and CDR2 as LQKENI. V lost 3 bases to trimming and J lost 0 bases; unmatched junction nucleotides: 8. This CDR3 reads CASSPPGTGGLANYGYTF. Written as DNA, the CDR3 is TGTGCCAGCTCACCGCCCGGGACAGGGGGCTTAGCTAACTATGGCTACACCTTC. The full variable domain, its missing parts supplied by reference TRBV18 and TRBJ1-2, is NAGVMQNPRHLVRRRGQEARLRCSPMKGHSHVYWYRQLPEEGLKFMVYLQKENIIDESGMPKERFSAEFPKEGPSILRIQQVVRGDSAAYFCASSPPGTGGLANYGYTFGSGTRLTVV.

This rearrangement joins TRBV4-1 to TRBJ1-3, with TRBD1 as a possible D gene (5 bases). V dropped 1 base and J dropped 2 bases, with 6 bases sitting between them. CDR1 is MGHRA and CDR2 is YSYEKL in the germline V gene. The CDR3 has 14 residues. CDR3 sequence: CASSQAGPGNTIYF. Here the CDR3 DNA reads TGCGCCAGCAGCCAAGCGGGGCCTGGAAACACCATATATTTT.

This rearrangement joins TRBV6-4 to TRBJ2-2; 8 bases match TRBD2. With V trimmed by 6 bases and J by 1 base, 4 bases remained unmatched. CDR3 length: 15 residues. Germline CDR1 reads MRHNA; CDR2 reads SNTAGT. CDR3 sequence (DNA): TGTGCCAGCAGGCCGGGACTAGGGAACACCGGGGAGCTGTTTTTT. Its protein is CASRPGLGNTGELFF.